These 8 T cell receptor beta chains came from one sample sequenced in a study of shared clonotypes between healthy human individuals. Clones were read by immunoSEQ multiplex PCR, and TCRdb kept only the in-frame ones, dropping some. The sample has fewer than 1.6 million clones, 98% seen once. The material sequenced was naive CD4+ T cells sorted from blood. Subset denoted: CD45RA+ positively selected. These receptors came from a man under 40 in good health.

This clone showed up just once. The chain couples TRBV19 to TRBJ2-1, with 9 bases identical to TRBD1. With V trimmed by 1 base and J by 8 bases, 6 bases remained unmatched. Germline lookup yields CDR1 LNHDA and CDR2 SQIVND (reference sequence). CDR3 length equals 15 residues. CDR3 coding DNA: TGTGCCAGTAGTATAGTGGGACAGGGTATCGATGAGCAGTTCTTC. Translated: CASSIVGQGIDEQFF.

V is TRBV5-4 and J is TRBJ2-7; TRBD1 agrees at 8 bases. The length of the CDR3 is 14 residues. The trim removed 4 bases at V and 3 bases at J, leaving 6 bases unmatched. Germline CDR1 is SGHNT and CDR2 is YYREEE (reference sequence). Here the CDR3 reads CASSVGTGGYEQYF. The CDR3 DNA sequence: TGTGCCAGCAGCGTCGGAACAGGGGGCTACGAGCAGTACTTC. The full variable domain, rest sourced from reference TRBV5-4 and TRBJ2-7, is ETGVTQSPTHLIKTRGQQVTLRCSSQSGHNTVSWYQQALGQGPQFIFQYYREEENGRGNFPPRFSGLQFPNYSSELNVNALELDDSALYLCASSVGTGGYEQYFGPGTRLTVT.

The chain joins TRBV7-8 to TRBJ2-1, with D uncertain. The CDR3 consists of 16 residues. The germline V gene encodes CDR1 SGHVS and CDR2 FQNEAQ. V was trimmed by 2 bases and J by 4 bases, leaving 15 bases between them. The CDR3 DNA reads as TGTGCCAGCAGCTTACCCACGCCGAAAAATTACAATGAGCAGTTCTTC. It encodes CASSLPTPKNYNEQFF.

V is TRBV25-1 and J is TRBJ2-2; TRBD2 matches at 9 bases. In germline, CDR1 is MGHDK, CDR2 SYGVNS. With V trimmed by 5 bases and J by 5 bases, 15 bases remained unmatched. The CDR3 runs to 18 residues. The CDR3, as DNA: TGTGCCAGCAGTTTGAATTCGGGTAGCGGGAGTTCAACCGGGGAGCTGTTTTTT. It yields the protein CASSLNSGSGSSTGELFF.

The rearrangement joins TRBV27 to TRBJ1-1; D call uncertain. V shed 4 bases and J shed 2 bases, with 17 bases lying between them. The CDR3 is 16 residues long. Germline V gene lookup returns CDR1 MNHEY and CDR2 SMNVEV (reference sequence). DNA of the CDR3: TGTGCCAGCAGTTCCCGTGTCAGAAATATTAACACTGAAGCTTTCTTT. The encoded protein is CASSSRVRNINTEAFF.

The V call is TRBV5-4, the J call TRBJ2-5; 13 bases map to TRBD2. The J call is doubtful: the DNA matches TRBJ2-7 better. The CDR3 runs 18 residues. Germline V gives CDR1 SGHNT, CDR2 YYREEE (reference sequence). The CDR3 nucleotides are TGTGCCAGCAGCCCAGGGACTAGCGGGATGGTAAGCTCCTACGAGCAGTACTTC. This codes for CASSPGTSGMVSSYEQYF.

The rearrangement uses TRBV5-1 and TRBJ2-1; D perhaps matches TRBD1 (6 bases). V lost 4 bases to trimming and J lost 9 bases, with 23 bases between them. The length of the CDR3 is 16 residues. Germline V lookup: CDR1 SGHRS, CDR2 YFSETQ. CDR3 nucleotides: TGCGCCAGCAGCCCCCTCCGCCTTGAGGGGGTGACTGAGCAGTTCTTC. Translation: CASSPLRLEGVTEQFF.

V is TRBV19 and J is TRBJ2-1; 11 nucleotides align to TRBD2. CDR3 length equals 15 residues. V shed 5 bases and J 9 bases; nucleotides not matched to a gene: 9. Germline V gives CDR1 LNHDA, CDR2 SQIVND (reference sequence). The CDR3 region has the DNA TGTGCCAGTAGTCCCGGGACTAGCGGAGTGGGTGAGCAGTTCTTC. This sequence encodes CASSPGTSGVGEQFF.